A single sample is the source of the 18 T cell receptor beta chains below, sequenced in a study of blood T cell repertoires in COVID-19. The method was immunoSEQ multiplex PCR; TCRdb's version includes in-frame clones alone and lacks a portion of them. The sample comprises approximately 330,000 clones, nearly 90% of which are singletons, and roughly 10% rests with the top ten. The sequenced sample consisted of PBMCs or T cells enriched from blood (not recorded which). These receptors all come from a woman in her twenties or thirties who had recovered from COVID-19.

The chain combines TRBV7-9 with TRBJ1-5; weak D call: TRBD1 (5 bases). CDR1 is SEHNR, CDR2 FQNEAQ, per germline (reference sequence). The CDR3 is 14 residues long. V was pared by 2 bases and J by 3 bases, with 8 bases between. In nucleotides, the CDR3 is TGTGCCAGCAGCTTAAAAGGGGCCAATCAGCCCCAGCATTTT. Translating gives CASSLKGANQPQHF.

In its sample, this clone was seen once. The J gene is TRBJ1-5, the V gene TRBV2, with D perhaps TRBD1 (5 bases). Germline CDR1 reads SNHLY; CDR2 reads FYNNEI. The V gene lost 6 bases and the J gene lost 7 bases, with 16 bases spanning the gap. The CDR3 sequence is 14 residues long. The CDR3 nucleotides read TGTGCCAGCAGCCTCCAGGGAAAAGAACAGCCCCAGCATTTT. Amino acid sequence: CASSLQGKEQPQHF.

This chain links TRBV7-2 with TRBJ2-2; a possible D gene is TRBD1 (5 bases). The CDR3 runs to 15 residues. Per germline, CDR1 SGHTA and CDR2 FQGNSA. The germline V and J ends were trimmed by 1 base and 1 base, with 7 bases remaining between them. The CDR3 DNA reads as TGTGCCAGCAGCTTAGATACAGGGAACACCGGGGAGCTGTTTTTT. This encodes CASSLDTGNTGELFF. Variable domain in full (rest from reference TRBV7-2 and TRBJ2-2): GAGVSQSPSNKVTEKGKDVELRCDPISGHTALYWYRQSLGQGLEFLIYFQGNSAPDKSGLPSDRFSAERTGGSVSTLTIQRTQQEDSAVYLCASSLDTGNTGELFFGEGSRLTVL.

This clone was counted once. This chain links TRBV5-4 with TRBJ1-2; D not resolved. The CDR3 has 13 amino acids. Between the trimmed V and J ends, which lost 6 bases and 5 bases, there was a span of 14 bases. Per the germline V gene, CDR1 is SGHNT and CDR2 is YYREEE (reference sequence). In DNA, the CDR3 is TGTGCCAGCACGCCCGGTCCCCGGTATGGCTACACCTTC. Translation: CASTPGPRYGYTF.

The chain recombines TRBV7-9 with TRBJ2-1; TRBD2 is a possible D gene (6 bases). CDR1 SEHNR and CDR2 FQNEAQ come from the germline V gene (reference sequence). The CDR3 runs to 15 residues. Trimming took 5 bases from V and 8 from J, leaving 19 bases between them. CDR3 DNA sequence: TGTGCCAGCAGCCCGAGCCCCACTAGCCCCCATGAGCAGTTCTTC. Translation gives CASSPSPTSPHEQFF. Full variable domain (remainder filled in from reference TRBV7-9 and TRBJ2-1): DTGVSQNPRHKITKRGQNVTFRCDPISEHNRLYWYRQTLGQGPEFLTYFQNEAQLEKSRLLSDRFSAERPKGSFSTLEIQRTEQGDSAMYLCASSPSPTSPHEQFFGPGTRLTVL.

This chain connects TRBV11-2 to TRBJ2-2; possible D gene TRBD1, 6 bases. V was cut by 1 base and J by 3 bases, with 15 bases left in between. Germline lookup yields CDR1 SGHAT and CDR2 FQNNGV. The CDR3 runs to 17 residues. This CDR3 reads CASSLVLRRGYTGELFF. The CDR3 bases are TGTGCCAGCAGCTTAGTTTTACGAAGGGGGTACACCGGGGAGCTGTTTTTT.

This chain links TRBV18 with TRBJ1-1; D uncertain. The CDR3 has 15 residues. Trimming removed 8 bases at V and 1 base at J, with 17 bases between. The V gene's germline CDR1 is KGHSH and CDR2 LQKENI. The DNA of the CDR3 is TGTGCCAGCACCACGATGTCACAATCGAACACTGAAGCTTTCTTT. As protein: CASTTMSQSNTEAFF.

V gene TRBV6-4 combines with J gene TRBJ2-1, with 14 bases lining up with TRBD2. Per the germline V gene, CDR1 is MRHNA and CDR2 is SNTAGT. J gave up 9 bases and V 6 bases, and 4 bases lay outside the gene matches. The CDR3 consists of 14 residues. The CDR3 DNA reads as TGTGCCAGCAGCGGGACTAGCGGGAGTGGTGAGCAGTTCTTC. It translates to CASSGTSGSGEQFF.

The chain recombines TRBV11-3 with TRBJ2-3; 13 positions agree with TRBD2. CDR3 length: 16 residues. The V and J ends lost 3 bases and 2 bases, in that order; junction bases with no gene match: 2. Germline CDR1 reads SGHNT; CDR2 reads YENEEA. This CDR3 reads CASSFGTSGTTDTQYF. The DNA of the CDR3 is TGTGCCAGCAGCTTTGGGACTAGCGGGACCACAGATACGCAGTATTTT.

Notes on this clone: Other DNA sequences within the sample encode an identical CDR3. The CDR3 here is CASSLGRNYGYTF. CDR3 DNA: TGTGCCAGCAGTTTGGGCAGGAATTATGGCTACACCTTC. The chain is built from TRBV28 and TRBJ1-2, with D uncertain. Per the germline V gene, CDR1 is MDHEN and CDR2 is SYDVKM. The CDR3 spans 13 residues. V lost 3 bases and J 5 bases, leaving 10 bases between the germline ends.

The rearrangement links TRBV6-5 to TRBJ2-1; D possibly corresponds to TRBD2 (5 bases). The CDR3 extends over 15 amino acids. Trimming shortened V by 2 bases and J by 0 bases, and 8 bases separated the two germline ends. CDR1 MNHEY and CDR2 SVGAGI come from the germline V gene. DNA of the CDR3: TGTGCCAGCAGTTACGGGAGCGCCTCCTACAATGAGCAGTTCTTC. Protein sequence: CASSYGSASYNEQFF.

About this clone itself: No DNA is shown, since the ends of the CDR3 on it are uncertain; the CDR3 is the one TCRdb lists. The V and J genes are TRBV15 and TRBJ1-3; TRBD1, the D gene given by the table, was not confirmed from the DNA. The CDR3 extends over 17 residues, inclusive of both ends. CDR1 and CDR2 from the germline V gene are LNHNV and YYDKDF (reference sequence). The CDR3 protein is CATSHFSGVLSGNTIYF.

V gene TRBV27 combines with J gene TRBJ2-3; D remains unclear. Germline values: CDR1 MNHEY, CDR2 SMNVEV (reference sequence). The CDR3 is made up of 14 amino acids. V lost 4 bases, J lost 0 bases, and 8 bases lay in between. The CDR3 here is CASSSEASTDTQYF. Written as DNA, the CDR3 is TGTGCCAGCAGTTCAGAGGCTAGCACAGATACGCAGTATTTT.

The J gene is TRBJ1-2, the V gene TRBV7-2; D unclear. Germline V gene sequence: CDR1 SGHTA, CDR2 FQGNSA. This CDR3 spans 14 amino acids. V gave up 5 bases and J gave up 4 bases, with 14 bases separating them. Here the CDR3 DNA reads TGTGCCAGCAGCCCCCAGGCAGAGAGCTATGGCTACACCTTC. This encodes CASSPQAESYGYTF.

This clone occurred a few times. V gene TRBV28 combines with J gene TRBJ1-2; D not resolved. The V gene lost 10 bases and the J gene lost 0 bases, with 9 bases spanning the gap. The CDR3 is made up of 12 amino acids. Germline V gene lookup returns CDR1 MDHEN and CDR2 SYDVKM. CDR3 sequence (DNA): TGTGCCACCTCGTTAGCTAACTATGGCTACACCTTC. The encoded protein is CATSLANYGYTF.

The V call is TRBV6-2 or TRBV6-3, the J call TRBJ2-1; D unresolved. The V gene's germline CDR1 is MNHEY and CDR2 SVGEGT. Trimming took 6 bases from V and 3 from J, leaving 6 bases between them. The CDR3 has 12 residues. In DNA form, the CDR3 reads TGTGCCAGCAGCCGAGGCTACAATGAGCAGTTCTTC. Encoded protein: CASSRGYNEQFF.

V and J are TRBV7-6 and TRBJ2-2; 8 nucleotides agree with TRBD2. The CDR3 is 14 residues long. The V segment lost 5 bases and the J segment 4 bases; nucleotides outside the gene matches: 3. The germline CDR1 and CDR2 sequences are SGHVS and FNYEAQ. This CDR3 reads CASSAGTSTGELFF. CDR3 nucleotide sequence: TGTGCCAGCAGCGCCGGGACTAGCACCGGGGAGCTGTTTTTT.

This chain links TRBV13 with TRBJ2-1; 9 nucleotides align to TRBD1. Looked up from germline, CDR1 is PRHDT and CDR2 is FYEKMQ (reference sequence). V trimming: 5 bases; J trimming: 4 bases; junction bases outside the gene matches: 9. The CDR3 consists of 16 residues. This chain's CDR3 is CASSAPGQGIYNEQFF. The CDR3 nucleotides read TGTGCCAGCAGCGCACCGGGACAGGGAATTTACAATGAGCAGTTCTTC.